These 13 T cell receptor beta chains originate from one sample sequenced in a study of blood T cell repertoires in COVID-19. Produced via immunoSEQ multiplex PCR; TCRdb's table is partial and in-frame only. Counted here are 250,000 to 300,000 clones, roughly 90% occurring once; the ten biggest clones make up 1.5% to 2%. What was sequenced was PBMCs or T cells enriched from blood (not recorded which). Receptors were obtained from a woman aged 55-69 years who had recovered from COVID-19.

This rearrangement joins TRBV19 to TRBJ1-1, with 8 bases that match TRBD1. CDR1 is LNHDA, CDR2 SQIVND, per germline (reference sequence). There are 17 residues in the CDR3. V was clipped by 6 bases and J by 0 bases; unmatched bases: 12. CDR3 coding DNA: TGTGCCAGTAGAAAGGACAGGGTAGATTCCCTGAACACTGAAGCTTTCTTT. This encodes CASRKDRVDSLNTEAFF.

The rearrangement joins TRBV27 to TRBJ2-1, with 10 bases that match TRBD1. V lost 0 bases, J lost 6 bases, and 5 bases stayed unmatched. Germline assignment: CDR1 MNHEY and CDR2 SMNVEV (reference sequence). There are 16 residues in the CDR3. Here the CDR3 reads CASSLSGTGVTNEQFF. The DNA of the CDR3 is TGTGCCAGCAGTTTATCGGGGACAGGGGTCACCAATGAGCAGTTCTTC.

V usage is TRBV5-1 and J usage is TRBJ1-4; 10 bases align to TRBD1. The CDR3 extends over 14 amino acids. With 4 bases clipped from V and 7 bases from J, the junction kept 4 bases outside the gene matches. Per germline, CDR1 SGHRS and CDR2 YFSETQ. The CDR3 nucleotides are TGCGCCAGCAGCAGGGGACAGGGGATTGAAAAACTGTTTTTT. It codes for CASSRGQGIEKLFF.

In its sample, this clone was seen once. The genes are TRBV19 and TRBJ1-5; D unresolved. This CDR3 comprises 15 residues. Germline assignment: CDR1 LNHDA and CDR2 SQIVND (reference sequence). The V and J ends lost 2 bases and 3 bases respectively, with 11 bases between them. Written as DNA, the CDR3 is TGTGCCAGTAGTATACACGCAGGAAACAATCAGCCCCAGCATTTT. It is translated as CASSIHAGNNQPQHF.

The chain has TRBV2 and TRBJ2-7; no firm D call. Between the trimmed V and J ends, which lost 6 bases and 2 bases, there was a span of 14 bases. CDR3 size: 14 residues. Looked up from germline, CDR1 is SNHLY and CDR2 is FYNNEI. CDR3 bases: TGTGCCAGCAGGCTCGCCGGGTCCACCTACGAGCAGTACTTC. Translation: CASRLAGSTYEQYF.

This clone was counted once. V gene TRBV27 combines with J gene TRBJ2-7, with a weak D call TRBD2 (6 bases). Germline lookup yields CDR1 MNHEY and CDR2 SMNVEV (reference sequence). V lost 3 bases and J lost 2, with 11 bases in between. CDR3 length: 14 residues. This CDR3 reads CASSLIGGTYEQYF. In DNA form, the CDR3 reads TGTGCCAGCAGTTTGATTGGGGGGACCTACGAGCAGTACTTC.

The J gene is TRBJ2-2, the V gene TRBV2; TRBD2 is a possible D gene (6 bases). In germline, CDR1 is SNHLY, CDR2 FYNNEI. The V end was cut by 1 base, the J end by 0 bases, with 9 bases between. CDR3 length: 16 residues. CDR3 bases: TGTGCCAGCAGTGAAGTAACTAGCTCGAACACCGGGGAGCTGTTTTTT. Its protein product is CASSEVTSSNTGELFF.

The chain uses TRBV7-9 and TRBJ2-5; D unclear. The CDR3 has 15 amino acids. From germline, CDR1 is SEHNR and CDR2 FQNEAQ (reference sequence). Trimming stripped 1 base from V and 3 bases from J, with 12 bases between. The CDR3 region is CASSLGPTREETQYF. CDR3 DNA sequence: TGTGCCAGCAGCTTAGGTCCGACTCGGGAAGAGACCCAGTACTTC. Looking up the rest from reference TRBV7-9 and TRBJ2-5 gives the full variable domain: DTGVSQNPRHKITKRGQNVTFRCDPISEHNRLYWYRQTLGQGPEFLTYFQNEAQLEKSRLLSDRFSAERPKGSFSTLEIQRTEQGDSAMYLCASSLGPTREETQYFGPGTRLLVL.

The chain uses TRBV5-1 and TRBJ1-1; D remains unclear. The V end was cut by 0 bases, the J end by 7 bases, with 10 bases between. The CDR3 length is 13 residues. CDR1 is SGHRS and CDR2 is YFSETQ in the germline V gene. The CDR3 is CASSLDSYSEAFF. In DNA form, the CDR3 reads TGCGCCAGCAGCTTGGACAGCTACAGTGAAGCTTTCTTT.

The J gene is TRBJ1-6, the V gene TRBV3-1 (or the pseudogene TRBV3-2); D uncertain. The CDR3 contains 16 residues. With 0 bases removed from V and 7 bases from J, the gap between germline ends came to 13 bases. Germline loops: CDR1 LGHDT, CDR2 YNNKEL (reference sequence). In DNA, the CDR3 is TGTGCCAGCAGCCAAGACGGAGGCGGGAGAAATTCACCCCTCCACTTT. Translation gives CASSQDGGGRNSPLHF.

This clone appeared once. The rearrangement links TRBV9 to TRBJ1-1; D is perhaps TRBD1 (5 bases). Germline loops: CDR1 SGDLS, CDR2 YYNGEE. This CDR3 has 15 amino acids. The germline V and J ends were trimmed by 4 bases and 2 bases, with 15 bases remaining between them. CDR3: CASSPRLGGNTEAFF. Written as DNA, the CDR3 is TGTGCCAGCAGCCCCCGGCTGGGGGGAAACACTGAAGCTTTCTTT.

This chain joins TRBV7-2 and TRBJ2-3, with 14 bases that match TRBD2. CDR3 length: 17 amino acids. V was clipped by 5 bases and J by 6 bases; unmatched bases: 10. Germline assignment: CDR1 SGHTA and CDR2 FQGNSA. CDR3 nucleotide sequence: TGTGCCAGCAGCCTCTGGACTAGCGGGGGGAATTGGGATACGCAGTATTTT. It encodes CASSLWTSGGNWDTQYF.

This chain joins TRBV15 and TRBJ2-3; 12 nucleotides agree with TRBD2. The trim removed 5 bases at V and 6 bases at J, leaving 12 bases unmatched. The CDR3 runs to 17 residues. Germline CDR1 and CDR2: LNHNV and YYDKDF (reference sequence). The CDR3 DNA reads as TGTGCCACCAGCGGCCAATCTAGCGGGAGGGCCGTGGATACGCAGTATTTT. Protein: CATSGQSSGRAVDTQYF.